This T cell receptor (beta chain) was retrieved from a study of T cells in Graves' hyperthyroidism and ophthalmopathy. There were TCR beta CDR3 regions amplified from RNA transcripts. TCR CDR3 regions were first amplified by RT-PCR with HTBI primers. MiXCR was run by TCRdb on the multiplex PCR reads, yielding one entry per CDR3 protein. The data show 490,000 or so distinct CDR3 sequences, with about 20% seen just once and about 53% held by the top ten. This clonotype was observed a handful of times. The CDR3 runs 13 residues. Germline lookup yields CDR1 LNHNV and CDR2 YYDKDF (reference sequence). Trimming cost V 5 bases and J 3 bases, with 11 bases left between them.

This TCR was sampled from a woman between 65 and 79 years old with Graves' ophthalmopathy. The sample comprised blood. The genes are TRBV15 and TRBJ2-7; D may be TRBD1 or TRBD2 (6 bases each). The DNA of the CDR3 is TGTGCCACCAGCGGGGGGCGAGTCTACGAGCAGTACTTC. Protein: CATSGGRVYEQYF.